This T cell receptor beta chain was obtained from a study of technical replicates of blood from a few donors. Per the germline V gene, CDR1 is SQVTM and CDR2 is ANQGSEA. V gave up 7 bases and J gave up 1 base, with 10 bases separating them. The CDR3 is 12 residues long. The repertoire was sequenced with immunoSEQ multiplex PCR; TCRdb's copy has only in-frame clones and lacks some. The profile shows under 95,000 clones, around 94% of them singletons. Sequencing was carried out using T cells isolated from PBMCs. This sequence originates from a human donor in good health. The chain combines TRBV29-1 with TRBJ1-1; the D is unclear. CDR3 DNA: TGCAGCGCCCACTCAGGGAACACTGAAGCTTTCTTT. Encoded protein: CSAHSGNTEAFF.